Listed below are T cell receptor beta chains from one sample, sequenced in a study of human T cells and chemical hapten exposure. TCRdb analysed the RACE reads with MiXCR anew, one entry per CDR3 protein. The repertoire has some 380,000 distinct CDR3 sequences, roughly 4.8% of them found once; the top ten carry over 2%. Sequenced here: whole blood, sampled in connection with sensitization to the hapten diphenylcyclopropenone (DPC). The receptor set was obtained from a woman aged 45-59 years with alopecia areata. Some clones in this sample may be carry-over from other donors' samples. Each CDR3 is given with its conserved first and last residue. A D gene is named only where the DNA matches it firmly. Clone size appears in some rows only: once, few, many, or a class for an expanded clone.

>many|TRBJ2-3|TRBV28|NA
TGTGCCAGCAGTTTGTCGGCAGGGTGGGCGGAGAGCACAGATACGCAGTATTTT
CASSLSAGWAESTDTQYF
>few|TRBJ2-5|TRBV28|TRBD2
TGTGCCAGCAGTTTACCCCGACTAGCGGGAGCCCACAAGAAAGAGACCCAGTACTTC
CASSLPRLAGAHKKETQYF
>many|TRBJ2-2|TRBV28|NA
TGTGCCAGCAGTCCCGGCGGGGAGCTGTTTTTT
CASSPGGELFF
>many|TRBJ1-1|TRBV18|NA
TGTGCCAGCTCACCCCCGGTCGGAGTGGCTCAAAACACTGAAGCTTTCTTT
CASSPPVGVAQNTEAFF
>many|TRBJ2-2|TRBV20-1|NA
TGCAGTGCTAGGGTGTCACAGGGAGGGCACGGGGAGCTGTTTTTT
CSARVSQGGHGELFF
>few|TRBJ1-4|TRBV9|NA
TGTGCCAGCAGCGTAGGGGGGGCGGCGGAAAAACTGTTTTTT
CASSVGGAAEKLFF
>NA|TRBJ1-2|TRBV20-1|NA
TGCAGTGCGGCTTTCTATGGCTACACCTTC
CSAAFYGYTF
>many|TRBJ1-5|TRBV6-2/TRBV6-3|NA
TGTGCCAGCAGTTACCCCTATCAGCCCCAGCATTTT
CASSYPYQPQHF
>many|TRBJ2-7|TRBV29-1|NA
TGCAGCGTAGGACCGGGACTTTCCTACGAGCAGTACTTC
CSVGPGLSYEQYF
>NA|TRBJ2-6|TRBV15|NA
TGTGCCACCAGCAGTCTTCACTCTGGGGCCAACGTCCTGACTTTC
CATSSLHSGANVLTF
>many|TRBJ1-1|TRBV9|NA
TGTGCCAGCAGCGCGGGGGGTCAGGTTTTCCCAAGGACTGAAGCTTTCTTT
CASSAGGQVFPRTEAFF
>many|TRBJ1-2|TRBV5-8|NA
TGTGCCAGCAGCTTATTAGACTATGGCTACACCTTC
CASSLLDYGYTF
>few|TRBJ2-3|TRBV15|NA
TGTGCCACCAGCAGTGGCAGCCTTAGCACAGATACGCAGTATTTT
CATSSGSLSTDTQYF
>few|TRBJ1-6|TRBV9|NA
TGTGCCAGCAGCGTAGCCGGGGGGCGGGATTCACCCCTCCACTTT
CASSVAGGRDSPLHF
>NA|TRBJ2-3|TRBV7-9|NA
TGTGCCAGCAGCTTAGACGGGGGCCCGGATACAGATACGCAGTATTTT
CASSLDGGPDTDTQYF
>many|TRBJ1-4|TRBV7-9|NA
TGTGCCAGCAGCTTGGCGGGGAATGAAAAACTGTTTTTT
CASSLAGNEKLFF
>few|TRBJ2-4|TRBV7-9|TRBD2
TGTGCCAGCAGCCAACCGACTAGCGGGGGGGCCCTCCCCAAAAACATTCAGTACTTC
CASSQPTSGGALPKNIQYF
>NA|TRBJ2-3|TRBV27|NA
TGTGCCAGCAGGAAGGGACTGAACACAGATACGCAGTATTTT
CASRKGLNTDTQYF
>few|TRBJ2-7|TRBV4-1|NA
TGCGCCAGCAGCCAAGTCCCCTCCAGTTCTACCTACGAGCAGTACTTC
CASSQVPSSSTYEQYF
>many|TRBJ1-1|TRBV6-5|NA
TGTGCCAGCAGTTCTGGGACATCGAACACTGAAGCTTTCTTT
CASSSGTSNTEAFF
>many|TRBJ2-3|TRBV28|NA
TGTGCCAGCAGTTGGTTCGCAGATACGCAGTATTTT
CASSWFADTQYF
>NA|TRBJ2-2|TRBV7-2|TRBD2
TGTGCCAGCAGCCCCAAGCGGGAGGGCTTTAACACCGGGGAGCTGTTTTTT
CASSPKREGFNTGELFF
>many|TRBJ2-3|TRBV20-1|NA
TGCAGTGCTATCCCTGGGGCCCTTAAGCCAGATACGCAGTATTTT
CSAIPGALKPDTQYF
>NA|TRBJ1-6|TRBV12-3/TRBV12-4|NA
TGTGCCAGCAGTTCCTTGGGGGGTAATTCACCCCTCCACTTT
CASSSLGGNSPLHF